Listed below are T cell receptor beta chains from one sample, sequenced in a study of T cell clones after liver transplantation. Sequencing was performed with immunoSEQ multiplex PCR; in TCRdb, only in-frame clones are kept and a portion is missing. The sample contains fewer than 45,000 clones, around 84% of which appear only once. This sample comprised CD4+ T cells from blood, obtained 24 months after liver transplant. The receptor set was obtained from a human patient who received a liver transplant. Some T cells may trace back to the graft donor. CDR3s include the opening cysteine and the closing phenylalanine or tryptophan. A D gene is named only where the DNA matches it firmly. Clone size is given for some rows only: seen once, a few or many times, or a class if the clone is expanded.

clone_size: -; v_call: TRBV19; d_call: -; j_call: TRBJ1-4; cdr3_aa: CASSIDTGAREKLFF; cdr3_nt: TGTGCCAGTAGTATAGATACGGGGGCGCGTGAAAAACTGTTTTTT
clone_size: -; v_call: TRBV5-5; d_call: -; j_call: TRBJ2-7; cdr3_aa: CASSLAYEQYF; cdr3_nt: TGTGCCAGCAGCTTGGCCTACGAGCAGTACTTC
clone_size: -; v_call: TRBV25-1; d_call: -; j_call: TRBJ2-1; cdr3_aa: CASSDSSRGSGYNEQFF; cdr3_nt: TGTGCCAGCAGTGACAGCAGTAGGGGGTCGGGGTACAATGAGCAGTTCTTC
clone_size: -; v_call: TRBV25-1; d_call: -; j_call: TRBJ1-4; cdr3_aa: CASSEYVRRENEKLFF; cdr3_nt: TGTGCCAGCAGTGAATATGTCCGACGGGAGAATGAAAAACTGTTTTTT
clone_size: -; v_call: TRBV30; d_call: -; j_call: TRBJ2-1; cdr3_aa: CAWSMFDRNYNEQFF; cdr3_nt: TGTGCCTGGAGTATGTTTGACAGAAATTACAATGAGCAGTTCTTC
clone_size: -; v_call: TRBV5-4; d_call: -; j_call: TRBJ2-1; cdr3_aa: CASSSTGTRGNEQFF; cdr3_nt: TGTGCCAGCAGCTCTACTGGGACCAGGGGCAATGAGCAGTTCTTC
clone_size: -; v_call: TRBV29-1; d_call: -; j_call: TRBJ1-1; cdr3_aa: CSVDSGSLNEAFF; cdr3_nt: TGCAGCGTTGATTCTGGCAGTTTGAACGAAGCTTTCTTT
clone_size: -; v_call: TRBV28; d_call: TRBD2; j_call: TRBJ2-7; cdr3_aa: CASRAWTSGRGGYEQYF; cdr3_nt: TGTGCCAGCAGGGCGTGGACTAGCGGGAGAGGGGGGTACGAGCAGTACTTC
clone_size: -; v_call: TRBV7-8; d_call: TRBD1; j_call: TRBJ1-5; cdr3_aa: CASSGGSNQPQHF; cdr3_nt: TGTGCCAGCTCAGGGGGCAGCAATCAGCCCCAGCATTTT
clone_size: -; v_call: TRBV6-6; d_call: -; j_call: TRBJ2-4; cdr3_aa: CASRDSLAKNIQYF; cdr3_nt: TGTGCCAGCCGCGACTCATTAGCCAAAAACATTCAGTACTTC
clone_size: -; v_call: TRBV27; d_call: -; j_call: TRBJ1-4; cdr3_aa: CASSMTVLNEKLFF; cdr3_nt: TGTGCCAGCAGTATGACAGTACTAAATGAAAAACTGTTTTTT
clone_size: -; v_call: TRBV4-1; d_call: -; j_call: TRBJ1-2; cdr3_aa: CASSIGTRGGYTF; cdr3_nt: TGCGCCAGCAGCATAGGGACCCGCGGGGGCTACACCTTC
clone_size: -; v_call: TRBV28; d_call: -; j_call: TRBJ2-7; cdr3_aa: CASSLRTGSRDEQYF; cdr3_nt: TGTGCCAGCAGCCTTCGGACGGGATCCCGGGACGAGCAGTACTTC
clone_size: -; v_call: TRBV28; d_call: TRBD2; j_call: TRBJ2-1; cdr3_aa: CASTPASGRYEQFF; cdr3_nt: TGTGCCAGTACCCCAGCTAGCGGGAGGTATGAGCAGTTCTTC
clone_size: -; v_call: TRBV11-2; d_call: -; j_call: TRBJ2-5; cdr3_aa: CASSPGLLYQETQYF; cdr3_nt: TGTGCCAGCAGCCCGGGACTCTTGTACCAAGAGACCCAGTACTTC
clone_size: once; v_call: TRBV4-2; d_call: -; j_call: TRBJ2-5; cdr3_aa: CASSQDPSQETQYF; cdr3_nt: TGTGCCAGCAGCCAAGATCCCAGCCAAGAGACCCAGTACTTC
clone_size: -; v_call: TRBV4-1; d_call: -; j_call: TRBJ1-2; cdr3_aa: CASSQGSGPNYGYTF; cdr3_nt: TGCGCCAGCAGCCAGGGATCGGGTCCCAACTATGGCTACACCTTC
clone_size: once; v_call: TRBV19; d_call: -; j_call: TRBJ2-2; cdr3_aa: CASSIPTPGARDTGELFF; cdr3_nt: TGTGCCAGTAGTATCCCTACCCCCGGGGCCAGGGACACCGGGGAGCTGTTTTTT
clone_size: once; v_call: TRBV28; d_call: -; j_call: TRBJ1-2; cdr3_aa: CASSSSSLWGYTF; cdr3_nt: TGTGCCAGCAGTTCGTCTTCACTTTGGGGCTACACCTTC
clone_size: -; v_call: TRBV6-1; d_call: -; j_call: TRBJ2-3; cdr3_aa: CASTTSWSDTDTQYF; cdr3_nt: TGTGCCAGCACTACATCCTGGTCCGACACAGATACGCAGTATTTT
clone_size: -; v_call: TRBV18; d_call: -; j_call: TRBJ2-5; cdr3_aa: CASSPRQGREETQYF; cdr3_nt: TGTGCCAGCTCACCACGGCAGGGGCGAGAAGAGACCCAGTACTTC
clone_size: once; v_call: TRBV5-1; d_call: -; j_call: TRBJ1-6; cdr3_aa: CASSLTDGDNSPLHF; cdr3_nt: TGCGCCAGCAGCTTGACGGACGGAGATAATTCACCCCTCCACTTT
clone_size: -; v_call: TRBV29-1; d_call: -; j_call: TRBJ2-1; cdr3_aa: CSVDIGSYHEQFF; cdr3_nt: TGCAGCGTTGATATTGGCAGTTACCATGAGCAGTTCTTC
clone_size: -; v_call: TRBV7-9; d_call: TRBD1; j_call: TRBJ2-1; cdr3_aa: CASSFPQGARGGEQFF; cdr3_nt: TGTGCCAGCAGCTTCCCCCAGGGGGCGAGGGGCGGTGAGCAGTTCTTC
clone_size: -; v_call: TRBV4-1; d_call: -; j_call: TRBJ2-1; cdr3_aa: CASSQDHQTGRLYNEQFF; cdr3_nt: TGCGCCAGCAGCCAAGATCATCAAACAGGGAGGCTCTACAATGAGCAGTTCTTC
clone_size: -; v_call: TRBV30; d_call: -; j_call: TRBJ2-3; cdr3_aa: CAWSRSGTPTRGTQYF; cdr3_nt: TGTGCCTGGAGTCGTTCCGGGACTCCGACCCGAGGTACGCAGTATTTT
clone_size: -; v_call: TRBV7-6; d_call: -; j_call: TRBJ2-1; cdr3_aa: CASSLVLSPTNEQFF; cdr3_nt: TGTGCCAGCAGCTTAGTACTCTCGCCTACCAATGAGCAGTTCTTC
clone_size: -; v_call: TRBV2; d_call: -; j_call: TRBJ2-1; cdr3_aa: CASSDRGLNNEQFF; cdr3_nt: TGTGCCAGCAGTGACCGGGGGTTAAACAATGAGCAGTTCTTC
clone_size: -; v_call: TRBV7-2; d_call: TRBD1; j_call: TRBJ2-7; cdr3_aa: CASSPVPGGLREQYF; cdr3_nt: TGTGCCAGCAGCCCTGTCCCAGGGGGCTTGCGCGAGCAGTACTTC
clone_size: few; v_call: TRBV5-1; d_call: -; j_call: TRBJ2-3; cdr3_aa: CASSFSGSTDTQYF; cdr3_nt: TGCGCCAGCAGCTTTAGCGGCAGCACAGATACGCAGTATTTT
clone_size: -; v_call: TRBV5-1; d_call: -; j_call: TRBJ1-1; cdr3_aa: CASSFIRDSEAFF; cdr3_nt: TGCGCCAGCAGCTTCATCAGAGACTCTGAAGCTTTCTTT
clone_size: few; v_call: TRBV12-2; d_call: -; j_call: TRBJ2-7; cdr3_aa: CASRWTDSYEQYF; cdr3_nt: TGTGCAAGTCGCTGGACCGATTCCTACGAGCAGTACTTC
clone_size: -; v_call: TRBV5-1; d_call: -; j_call: TRBJ1-6; cdr3_aa: CASSLGQGPLSYNSPLHF; cdr3_nt: TGCGCCAGCAGCTTGGGGCAGGGACCTCTCTCCTATAATTCACCCCTCCACTTT
clone_size: -; v_call: TRBV5-3; d_call: -; j_call: TRBJ1-2; cdr3_aa: CARSLDRDCGYTF; cdr3_nt: TGTGCCAGAAGCTTGGATAGGGACTGCGGCTACACCTTC
clone_size: -; v_call: TRBV2; d_call: TRBD1; j_call: TRBJ2-5; cdr3_aa: CASSGGQGAETQYF; cdr3_nt: TGTGCCAGCAGTGGGGGACAGGGGGCAGAGACCCAGTACTTC
clone_size: -; v_call: TRBV19; d_call: TRBD1; j_call: TRBJ2-1; cdr3_aa: CASSGRTGTYNEQFF; cdr3_nt: TGTGCCAGTAGTGGAAGGACAGGGACCTACAATGAGCAGTTCTTC
clone_size: -; v_call: TRBV7-3; d_call: -; j_call: TRBJ1-1; cdr3_aa: CASSLSMNTEAFF; cdr3_nt: TGTGCCAGCAGCTTAAGTATGAACACTGAAGCTTTCTTT
clone_size: -; v_call: TRBV7-2; d_call: -; j_call: TRBJ2-7; cdr3_aa: CASSNGQYYEQYF; cdr3_nt: TGTGCCAGCAGCAACGGACAGTACTACGAGCAGTACTTC
clone_size: few; v_call: TRBV11-2; d_call: -; j_call: TRBJ2-7; cdr3_aa: CASTQEGYEQYF; cdr3_nt: TGTGCCAGCACCCAGGAGGGATACGAGCAGTACTTC
clone_size: -; v_call: TRBV25-1; d_call: TRBD1; j_call: TRBJ2-5; cdr3_aa: CASSEGGQKETQYF; cdr3_nt: TGTGCCAGCAGTGAAGGGGGACAGAAAGAGACCCAGTACTTC
clone_size: -; v_call: TRBV6-1; d_call: -; j_call: TRBJ2-5; cdr3_aa: CASSVQGYQETQYF; cdr3_nt: TGTGCCAGCAGTGTACAGGGATACCAAGAGACCCAGTACTTC